This T cell receptor (beta chain) was sequenced for a study of cytomegalovirus exposure and HLA in healthy donors. Study-level results: HLA alleles showed associations with 16,951 TCR beta sequences in a later analysis, at a 0.05 false discovery rate.

CDR3 size: 14 residues. Losses at the gene ends were 4 bases for V and 2 bases for J; bases not matched to a gene: 1. Germline CDR1 is SGDLS and CDR2 is YYNGEE. The PCR ran on 60 Vbeta and 13 Jbeta primers. Sequenced by immunoSEQ multiplex PCR; TCRdb stores in-frame clones only, minus some. The data show 75,000 to 100,000 clones, about four fifths seen once. There are a few counts of this clone. The antigen remains undetermined. The sequenced sample was PBMCs. This chain joins TRBV9 and TRBJ2-2; TRBD2 matches at 8 bases. This TCR was sampled from a female donor in good health and CMV-seropositive. The CDR3 here is CASSSGGNTGELFF. The CDR3 DNA reads TGTGCCAGCAGCAGCGGGGGCAACACCGGGGAGCTGTTTTTT.